This T cell receptor (beta chain) came from a study of CD8 T cells in Susac syndrome. Sequencing targeted TCR beta in T cells from blood (CD8+ and CD4+). In the multiple sclerosis control group, patients were treatment-naive and had stable or active relapsing-remitting disease. This clonotype was seen just once. Its antigen is still unknown. Notes on the study in general: As acknowledged by the study, its TCR sequencing and HLA analysis included a relatively small number of individuals.

Trimming shortened V by 5 bases and J by 1 base, and 12 bases separated the two germline ends. CDR1 is SGHRS, CDR2 YFSETQ, per germline. The CDR3 sequence is 14 residues long. RNA in amounts of about 0.5 to 1 ug was reverse transcribed with random hexamers. A multiplex approach, immunoSEQ multiplex PCR, amplified TCR beta CDR3 across 54 Vbeta and 13 Jbeta. Each CDR3 protein gets one entry after TCRdb re-called the immunoSEQ multiplex PCR reads with MiXCR. The sample has 150,000 to 200,000 distinct CDR3 sequences, over 85% seen once. Material for sequencing was CD4+ T cells from PBMCs. The V and J genes are TRBV5-1 and TRBJ1-1; the D is unclear. The sequence was obtained from a human donor with multiple sclerosis. CDR3 protein: CASRVGFQNTEAFF. DNA of the CDR3: TGCGCCAGCAGAGTTGGGTTCCAGAACACTGAAGCTTTCTTT.